The T cell receptor (beta chain) under discussion was sequenced for a study of cytotoxic CD8 clonotypes in ibrutinib-treated CLL. Study overall: Productive templates averaged about 260,000 per sample, and productive rearrangements 94,082.

Study observations and caveats: Baseline clonality, higher than in age-matched healthy donors, tracked circulating CD8+ T-cell counts. Clonality was higher at ibrutinib response and returned toward baseline at progression.

Notes on this clone: Its specificity is not known.

Targeted sequencing depth ranged from 1 in 200,000 to 1 in 1 million T cells. The assay was immunoSEQ multiplex PCR, and TCRdb's table has in-frame clones only and misses some. The repertoire holds 200,000 or so clones, with 79% as singletons. Germline V gene lookup returns CDR1 MDHEN and CDR2 SYDVKM. The CDR3 spans 15 residues. Trimming took off 8 bases at V and 0 bases at J, with 14 bases between the two ends. Material: PBMCs, obtained after 12 months of ibrutinib treatment. The clonotype was recovered from a human donor with chronic lymphocytic leukemia. The V call is TRBV28, the J call TRBJ1-3, with unresolved D. CDR3 nucleotide sequence: TGTGCCAGCGATCCGGGATGGAGCTCTGGAAACACCATATATTTT. This encodes CASDPGWSSGNTIYF.